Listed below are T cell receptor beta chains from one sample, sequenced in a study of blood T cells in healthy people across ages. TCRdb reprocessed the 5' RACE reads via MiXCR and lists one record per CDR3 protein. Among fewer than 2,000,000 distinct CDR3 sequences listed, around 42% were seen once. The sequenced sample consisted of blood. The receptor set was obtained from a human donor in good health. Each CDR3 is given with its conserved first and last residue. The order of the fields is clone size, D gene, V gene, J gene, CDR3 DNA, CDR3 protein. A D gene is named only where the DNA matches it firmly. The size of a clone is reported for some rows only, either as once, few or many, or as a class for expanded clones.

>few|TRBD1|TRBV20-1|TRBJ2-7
TGCAGTGCTAGAGACGTCCTAGGGACAGTAAAATACTACGAGCAGTACTTC
CSARDVLGTVKYYEQYF
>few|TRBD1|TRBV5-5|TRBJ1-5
TGTGCCAGCGGGACAGACGTTTTTAGCAATCAGCCCCAGCATTTT
CASGTDVFSNQPQHF
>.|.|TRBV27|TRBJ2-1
TGTGCCAGCAGTTTATCCTCTAGAACCTACAATGAGCAGTTCTTC
CASSLSSRTYNEQFF
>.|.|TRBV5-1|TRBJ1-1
TGCGCCAGCAGCTTGGCCCCTCCACAGGGAGACACTGAAGCTTTCTTT
CASSLAPPQGDTEAFF
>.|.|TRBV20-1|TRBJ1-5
TGCAGTGCTAGCCCGGTGGTCGGAATCAATCAGCCCCAGCATTTT
CSASPVVGINQPQHF
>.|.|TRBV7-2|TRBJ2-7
TGTGCCAGCAGCTTAGAAACAGGTCCCCCAGGGTACGAGCAGTACTTC
CASSLETGPPGYEQYF
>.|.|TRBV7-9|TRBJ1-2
TGTGCCAGCAGCGCAGGGGCCCCTGGCTACACCTTC
CASSAGAPGYTF
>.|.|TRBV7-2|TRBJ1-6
TGTGCCAGCAGCTTCTCGGACAGATCGTATAATTCACCCCTCCACTTT
CASSFSDRSYNSPLHF
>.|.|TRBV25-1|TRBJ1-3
TGTGCCAGCAGTCCTATACAGGGTCTCCCATCCGGAAACACCATATATTTT
CASSPIQGLPSGNTIYF
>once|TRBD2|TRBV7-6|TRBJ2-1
TGTGCCAGCAGCTTACGGCCCCTAGCGGGGGGGCGTGAGCAGTTCTTC
CASSLRPLAGGREQFF
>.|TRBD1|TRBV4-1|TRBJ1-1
TGCGCCAGCAGCCAAGCGACAGGGGTAGAAACTGAAGCTTTCTTT
CASSQATGVETEAFF
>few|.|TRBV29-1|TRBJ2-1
TGCAGCGTGTTTCGACCCCAGTTGAGCAGTGAGCAGTTCTTC
CSVFRPQLSSEQFF
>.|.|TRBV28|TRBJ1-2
TGTGCCAGCAGTTTAGAAGACTTATCAAACTATGGCTACACCTTC
CASSLEDLSNYGYTF
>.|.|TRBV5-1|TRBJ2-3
TGCGCCAGCAGCCGGCTTTTAGATGGAGCAGATACGCAGTATTTT
CASSRLLDGADTQYF
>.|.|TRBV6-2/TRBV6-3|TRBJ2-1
TGTGCCAGCACCAAGTCTGGAGGAACTCCCTACAATGGGCAGTTCTTC
CASTKSGGTPYNGQFF
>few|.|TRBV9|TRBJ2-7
TGTGCCAGCAGCATGGGACTCACAGTCAACGAGCAGTACTTC
CASSMGLTVNEQYF
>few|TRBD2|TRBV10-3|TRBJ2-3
TGTGCCATCAGTGAGTCGTATGCTAGCGGGGGTATCACAGATACGCAGTATTTT
CAISESYASGGITDTQYF
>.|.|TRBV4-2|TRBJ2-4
TGTGCCAGCAGCCAGAATCGACAGATCGTCCTCGACCAGTACTTC
CASSQNRQIVLDQYF
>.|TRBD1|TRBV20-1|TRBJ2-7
TGCAGTGCTAGTAATATCCGACAGGGAAGGTACGAGCAGTACTTC
CSASNIRQGRYEQYF
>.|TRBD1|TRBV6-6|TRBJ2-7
TGTGCCAGCAGACCAACGGGACAGGGGACCTACGAGCAGTACTTC
CASRPTGQGTYEQYF
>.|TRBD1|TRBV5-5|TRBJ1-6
TGTGCCAGCAGCTTGGCTTTCGGGACAGGGGTCGGATGGTCACCCCTCCACTTT
CASSLAFGTGVGWSPLHF
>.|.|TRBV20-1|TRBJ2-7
TGCAGTGCTTCTCAGGGAGAGATCTACGAGCAGTACTTC
CSASQGEIYEQYF
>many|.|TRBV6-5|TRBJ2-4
TGTGCCAGCAGTTACTCGAGGGTAGCCAAAAACATTCAGTACTTC
CASSYSRVAKNIQYF
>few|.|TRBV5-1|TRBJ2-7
TGCGCCAGCAGAAGGGACGTACACTACGAGCAGTACTTC
CASRRDVHYEQYF
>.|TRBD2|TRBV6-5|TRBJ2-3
TGTGCCGGCAGTTACCAAGCGGGGAGGTACACAGATACGCAGTATTTT
CAGSYQAGRYTDTQYF
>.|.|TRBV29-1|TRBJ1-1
TGCAGCGTTGTAGGAGGGGTGGGGGGCACTGAAGCCTTCTTT
CSVVGGVGGTEAFF
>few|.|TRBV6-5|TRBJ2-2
TGTGCCAGCAGTTACTCGATGGCGGGAAACACCGGGGAGCTGTTTTTT
CASSYSMAGNTGELFF
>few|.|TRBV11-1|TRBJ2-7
TGTGCCAGCAGCTTAGGGCCGAAGGAGTACTTC
CASSLGPKEYF
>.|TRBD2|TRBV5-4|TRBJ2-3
TGTGCCAGCAGCTTGGATATCGGGGGGGGCACAGATACGCAGTATTTT
CASSLDIGGGTDTQYF
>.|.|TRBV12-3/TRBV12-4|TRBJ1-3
TGTGCCAGCAGTCCTCTAGGGGGATCTGGAAACACCATATATTTT
CASSPLGGSGNTIYF
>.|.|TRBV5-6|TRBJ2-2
TGTGCCAGCAGCGACCACTGGAACACCGGGGAGCTGTTTTTT
CASSDHWNTGELFF
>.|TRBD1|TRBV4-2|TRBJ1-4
TGTGCCAGCAGCCAACTGAGGGGGCAATCTAATGAAAAACTGTTTTTT
CASSQLRGQSNEKLFF
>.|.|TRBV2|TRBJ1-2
TGTGCCAGCGAGGGGACTAAGGGCTACACCTTC
CASEGTKGYTF
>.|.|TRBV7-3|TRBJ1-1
TGTGCCAGCAGCGGGACGCCCGGCATGAACACTGAAGCTTTCTTT
CASSGTPGMNTEAFF
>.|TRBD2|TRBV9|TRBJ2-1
TGTGCCGGCAGCGCCTCGGCGGCGGGGGGGCCGATCAATGAGCAGTTCTTC
CAGSASAAGGPINEQFF
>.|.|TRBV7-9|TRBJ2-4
TGTGCCAGCAGCTCTGGGTCCGAAGGCACCCTGGCCAAAAACATTCAGTACTTC
CASSSGSEGTLAKNIQYF
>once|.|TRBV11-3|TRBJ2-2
TGTGCCAGCAGCCTCAGGGGCAGGGTCGGGGAGCTGTTTTTT
CASSLRGRVGELFF
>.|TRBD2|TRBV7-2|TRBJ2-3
TGTGCCAGCACCCGCGGGGGATCAGGCACAGATACGCAGTATTTT
CASTRGGSGTDTQYF
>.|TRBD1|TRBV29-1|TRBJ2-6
TGCAGCGTGGGGGACAGCTCTGGGGCCAACGTCCGGACTTTC
CSVGDSSGANVRTF
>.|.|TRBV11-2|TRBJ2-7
TGTGCCAGCAGCTTACAGCTGATCTCGGGCGAGCAGTACTTC
CASSLQLISGEQYF
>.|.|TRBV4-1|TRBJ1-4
TGCGCCAGCAGCCATAAACAGTCTCGAGAAAAACTGTTTTTT
CASSHKQSREKLFF
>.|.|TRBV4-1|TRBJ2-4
TGCGCCAGCAGCCAGGAGCCCGGGGTGGCCAAAAACATTCAGTACTTC
CASSQEPGVAKNIQYF
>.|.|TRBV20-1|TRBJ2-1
TGCAGTGCTAGGGCGCCTTACTCCTACAATGAGCAGTTCTTC
CSARAPYSYNEQFF
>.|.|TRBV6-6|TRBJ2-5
TGTGCCAGCAGTCCAAGGCGCGCGGGGGCCCTGAGAGAGACCCAGTACTTC
CASSPRRAGALRETQYF
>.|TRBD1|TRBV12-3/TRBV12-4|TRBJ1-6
TGTGCCAGCAGTCTCTCGACAGGGGTAGGCTCACCCCTCCACTTT
CASSLSTGVGSPLHF
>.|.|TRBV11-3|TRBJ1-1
TGTGCCAGCAGCTTCGATCGGGCCCGCACTGAAGCTTTCTTT
CASSFDRARTEAFF
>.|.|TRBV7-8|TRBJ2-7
TGTGCCAGCAGCTGCATGTACTACGAGCAGTACTTC
CASSCMYYEQYF